The source of this TCR beta chain is a study of T cell responses to AZD1222 COVID-19 vaccine. At the level of the study: Analysis merged second doses at about 4 or about 12 weeks.

Generated by immunoSEQ multiplex PCR, the TCRdb table keeps only in-frame clones and is missing some. The sample holds about 150,000 clones, 93% seen once. Study findings and constraints: Unmutated regions of variants are reportedly targeted by nearly half of spike-specific TCRs. Spike-wide vaccine-associated CD4 TCRs dominated at 160-218 and 743-854. Baseline serostatus was positive in only six AZD1222 recipients.

The ends were cut back, 1 base at V and 5 bases at J, with 9 bases in the middle. CDR3 length equals 13 residues. Germline assignment: CDR1 SGDLS and CDR2 YYNGEE. Note on this clone: Its target is unknown.

The gene calls are TRBV9 and TRBJ1-1; maybe TRBD1 (6 bases). Sequenced material: peripheral blood, taken on day 0 of AZD1222 vaccination. This TCR was recovered from an adult in good health. The CDR3 loop is CASSVRGNTEAFF. The CDR3 DNA is TGTGCCAGCAGCGTAAGGGGGAATACTGAAGCTTTCTTT.